A single sample gave rise to the 25 T cell receptor beta chains below, sequenced in a study of shared clonotypes between healthy human individuals. Sequencing was performed with immunoSEQ multiplex PCR; in TCRdb, only in-frame clones are kept and a portion is missing. The profile covers 1.5 million to 1.9 million clones, with approximately 98% appearing a single time and approximately 0.44% taken by the ten largest. Sequenced sample: naive CD4+ T cells sorted from blood. As for subset: CD45RA+ positively selected. These receptors all come from a man aged 30-40 years in good health.

This chain joins TRBV19 and TRBJ2-4; D gene ambiguous. Germline assignment: CDR1 LNHDA and CDR2 SQIVND (reference sequence). The CDR3 runs to 15 residues. V dropped 4 bases and J dropped 1 base, with 11 bases sitting between them. CDR3 sequence: CASSTPQAAKNIQYF. The CDR3 DNA follows: TGTGCCAGTAGTACACCACAAGCGGCCAAAAACATTCAGTACTTC.

V usage is TRBV5-5 and J usage is TRBJ2-6; no clear D gene. Germline V gene data show CDR1 as SGHKS and CDR2 as YYEKEE (reference sequence). This CDR3 region has 17 residues. Trimming stripped 1 base from V and 0 bases from J, with 11 bases between. The CDR3 DNA reads as TGTGCCAGCAGCTTGAGGTATCGCAACTCTGGGGCCAACGTCCTGACTTTC. It is translated as CASSLRYRNSGANVLTF.

Notes on this clone: This sample also contains other DNA sequences that code for the same CDR3. The rearrangement joins TRBV15 to TRBJ2-2; no definite D call. This CDR3 comprises 12 residues. V lost 3 bases and J 5 bases, leaving 4 bases between the germline ends. The V gene's germline CDR1 is LNHNV and CDR2 YYDKDF (reference sequence). CDR3 DNA: TGTGCCACCAGCAGGGCGACCGGGGAGCTGTTTTTT. Its protein product is CATSRATGELFF. Supplemented by reference TRBV15 and TRBJ2-2, the full variable domain reads DAMVIQNPRYQVTQFGKPVTLSCSQTLNHNVMYWYQQKSSQAPKLLFHYYDKDFNNEADTPDNFQSRRPNTSFCFLDIRSPGLGDTAMYLCATSRATGELFFGEGSRLTVL.

The chain recombines TRBV18 with TRBJ2-2, with D possibly TRBD1 on 5 matching bases. The CDR3 is made up of 17 amino acids. Deletions cut 2 bases from V and 1 base from J, with 14 bases between. Germline V gene lookup returns CDR1 KGHSH and CDR2 LQKENI. The CDR3, as DNA: TGTGCCAGCTCACCATCGTTGACAGCCTGGAACACCGGGGAGCTGTTTTTT. Amino acid sequence: CASSPSLTAWNTGELFF.

The chain couples TRBV5-1 to TRBJ1-2; 10 positions match TRBD1. V shed 4 bases, J shed 5 bases, and the junction held 11 bases outside the gene matches. Germline V gene data show CDR1 as SGHRS and CDR2 as YFSETQ. The CDR3 runs to 16 residues. For the CDR3, the DNA is TGCGCCAGCAGCCCTGGGACAGGGGTGTCCTTTTATGGCTACACCTTC. It codes for CASSPGTGVSFYGYTF.

The V and J genes are TRBV6-1 and TRBJ2-1, with 7 bases aligning to TRBD2. Germline values: CDR1 MNHNS, CDR2 SASEGT. V was clipped by 3 bases and J by 6 bases; unmatched bases: 8. The CDR3 extends over 15 amino acids. This CDR3 reads CASSERPGGGNEQFF. The CDR3 DNA follows: TGTGCCAGCAGTGAGAGGCCGGGAGGAGGCAATGAGCAGTTCTTC.

The chain uses TRBV18 and TRBJ2-1; 7 bases are a match to TRBD1. The germline gives CDR1 KGHSH, CDR2 LQKENI. The CDR3 loop spans 13 amino acids. V was pared by 9 bases and J by 5 bases, with 7 bases of the junction left unmatched. This chain's CDR3 is CASRQGIDNEQFF. The CDR3 DNA reads as TGTGCCAGTCGACAGGGCATCGACAATGAGCAGTTCTTC.

The chain couples TRBV29-1 to TRBJ2-1, with 10 bases fitting TRBD1. V lost 3 bases, J lost 2 bases, and 7 bases stayed unmatched. The CDR3 spans 16 residues. CDR1 and CDR2 from the germline V gene are SQVTM and ANQGSEA. DNA of the CDR3: TGCAGCGTTGAGTTAGGGACAGGGGAGACCTACAATGAGCAGTTCTTC. Amino acids: CSVELGTGETYNEQFF.

The chain couples TRBV28 to TRBJ2-5, with D perhaps matching TRBD2 (5 bases). Between the trimmed V and J ends, which lost 3 bases and 5 bases, there was a span of 16 bases. The CDR3 spans 15 residues. Germline lookup yields CDR1 MDHEN and CDR2 SYDVKM. The CDR3 DNA sequence: TGTGCCAGCAGTTTCCCGAGAGGGCGTGGGGAGACCCAGTACTTC. Translated, it gives CASSFPRGRGETQYF.

CDR3 sequence: CSAVKGDTQYF. The DNA for the CDR3 is TGCAGTGCCGTAAAGGGAGATACGCAGTATTTT. The chain links TRBV20-1 to TRBJ2-3; no reliable D call. Germline CDR1 reads DFQATT; CDR2 reads SNEGSKA (reference sequence). Trimming stripped 6 bases from V and 5 bases from J, with 9 bases between. This CDR3 is built from 11 residues.

V gene TRBV4-1 combines with J gene TRBJ2-1; 11 bases fit TRBD2. Germline CDR1 MGHRA, CDR2 YSYEKL. CDR3 length: 16 residues. The ends lost 2 bases at V and 2 bases at J; junction bases unmatched: 2. CDR3 bases: TGCGCCAGCAGCCAACTAGCGGGAGGAGCCTACAATGAGCAGTTCTTC. Translation gives CASSQLAGGAYNEQFF.

This clone was detected only once. This chain joins TRBV7-9 and TRBJ2-7; 15 nucleotides align to TRBD2. Germline lookup yields CDR1 SEHNR and CDR2 FQNEAQ (reference sequence). The CDR3 is 15 residues long. J was trimmed by 6 bases and V by 5 bases; bases with no gene match: 5. This CDR3 is CASSPPGLAGGEQYF. CDR3 in DNA: TGTGCCAGCAGCCCACCGGGACTAGCGGGAGGCGAGCAGTACTTC.

A word on this clone: The identical CDR3 is also encoded by other nucleotide sequences in the sample. This sequence joins TRBV28 and TRBJ1-5; D is uncertain. CDR3 length equals 13 residues. V was trimmed by 8 bases and J by 0 bases, leaving 8 bases between them. Germline CDR1 and CDR2: MDHEN and SYDVKM. The CDR3 DNA reads as TGTGCCAGCCGTGGGTATAGCAATCAGCCCCAGCATTTT. It yields the protein CASRGYSNQPQHF.

This chain joins TRBV5-5 and TRBJ1-5; D is ambiguous. The length of the CDR3 is 17 residues. V lost 3 bases to trimming and J lost 0 bases, with 16 bases between them. Germline V lookup: CDR1 SGHKS, CDR2 YYEKEE (reference sequence). DNA of the CDR3: TGTGCCAGCAGCTCCGATCCTTCTGCTTATAGCAATCAGCCCCAGCATTTT. Amino acids: CASSSDPSAYSNQPQHF.

The V call is TRBV9, the J call TRBJ2-7; 9 bases agree with TRBD2. Germline V gives CDR1 SGDLS, CDR2 YYNGEE. V was clipped by 3 bases and J by 3 bases; unmatched bases: 4. The CDR3 runs to 14 residues. DNA of the CDR3: TGTGCCAGCAGCGCGGGACTAGCTCTCTACGAGCAGTACTTC. This translates into CASSAGLALYEQYF.

J is TRBJ2-7 and V is TRBV27, with 14 positions matching TRBD2. This CDR3 has 16 residues. Germline V CDR1 and CDR2: MNHEY, SMNVEV (reference sequence). Losses at the gene ends were 4 bases for V and 3 bases for J; bases not matched to a gene: 5. In nucleotides, the CDR3 is TGTGCCAGCAGTTGGGATGGGACTAGCGGGAGCTACGAGCAGTACTTC. Amino acids: CASSWDGTSGSYEQYF.

The chain has TRBV6-5 and TRBJ2-5; TRBD2 is a possible D gene (6 bases). The CDR3 is 13 residues long. The V gene lost 5 bases and the J gene lost 0 bases, with 7 bases spanning the gap. Germline V gene lookup returns CDR1 MNHEY and CDR2 SVGAGI. The CDR3 reads CASSGGYQETQYF. CDR3 in DNA: TGTGCCAGCAGTGGAGGGTACCAAGAGACCCAGTACTTC.

For the CDR3, the DNA is TGTGCCAGCTCACCACTAGTGCAGGCAGGCCACCAAGAGACCCAGTACTTC. Translating gives CASSPLVQAGHQETQYF. This sequence joins TRBV18 and TRBJ2-5, with D uncertain. The CDR3 covers 17 residues. V dropped 1 base and J dropped 0 bases, with 15 bases sitting between them. Germline assignment: CDR1 KGHSH and CDR2 LQKENI.

This chain uses TRBV18 with TRBJ2-7; D may be TRBD2 (6 bases). The CDR3 has 14 amino acids. The V end lost 3 bases, the J end lost 4 bases, and 13 bases lay between the germline ends. CDR1 KGHSH and CDR2 LQKENI come from the germline V gene. The CDR3 nucleotides read TGTGCCAGCTCACCTACCGGGAGCTGGTACGAGCAGTACTTC. Translated: CASSPTGSWYEQYF.

CDR3 sequence (DNA): TGTGCCTGGAGTGTACTAACAGGGCCTGCCACCATATATTTT. Its protein product is CAWSVLTGPATIYF. The chain couples TRBV30 to TRBJ1-3; possible D gene TRBD1, 6 bases. Germline V lookup: CDR1 GTSNPN, CDR2 SVGIG (reference sequence). The CDR3 has 14 residues. Trimming shortened V by 0 bases and J by 9 bases, and 15 bases separated the two germline ends.

The genes are TRBV10-2 and TRBJ2-3, with D unclear. The germline V gene has CDR1 WSHSY and CDR2 SAAADI. The CDR3 extends over 12 amino acids. The V end lost 5 bases, the J end lost 2 bases, and 5 bases lay between the germline ends. The CDR3 loop reads CASSLPTDTQYF. CDR3 coding DNA: TGCGCCAGCAGTCTGCCCACAGATACGCAGTATTTT.

The rearrangement uses TRBV5-1 and TRBJ2-1; the match to TRBD2 covers 8 bases. V was pared by 0 bases and J by 5 bases, with 10 bases of the junction left unmatched. From germline, CDR1 is SGHRS and CDR2 YFSETQ. The CDR3 totals 17 residues. In nucleotides, the CDR3 is TGCGCCAGCAGCTTGGAGTCGGGCGGGAGGTCTAACAATGAGCAGTTCTTC. Translating gives CASSLESGGRSNNEQFF.

Concerning this clone itself: Additional DNA sequences in this sample encode the identical CDR3. CDR3 coding DNA: TGCAGTGCTAGGGTCTACGAGCAGTACTTC. Its protein is CSARVYEQYF. The chain has TRBV20-1 and TRBJ2-7; D is unresolved. Germline lookup yields CDR1 DFQATT and CDR2 SNEGSKA (reference sequence). The length of the CDR3 is 10 residues. V was cut by 3 bases and J by 3 bases, with 3 bases left in between.

This clone has just one count. The chain uses TRBV5-1 and TRBJ2-7, with a weak D call TRBD1 (5 bases). CDR3 length: 14 residues. CDR1 SGHRS and CDR2 YFSETQ come from the germline V gene. V lost 5 bases and J 7 bases, leaving 19 bases between the germline ends. In nucleotides, the CDR3 is TGCGCCAGCAGGCTTGCGGCGGACATACGAGAGCAGTACTTC. Amino acid sequence: CASRLAADIREQYF.

This chain connects TRBV5-1 to TRBJ1-4, with a tentative D call TRBD1 (6 bases). The germline V gene has CDR1 SGHRS and CDR2 YFSETQ. The CDR3 loop spans 14 amino acids. Trimming removed 2 bases at V and 7 bases at J, with 12 bases between. The CDR3 is CASSLGGGTEKLFF. In nucleotides, the CDR3 is TGCGCCAGCAGCTTAGGAGGGGGAACTGAAAAACTGTTTTTT.